One and the same sample provided the 9 T cell receptor beta chains below, sequenced in a study of blood T cell repertoires in COVID-19. Method: immunoSEQ multiplex PCR; TCRdb's copy keeps in-frame clones and lacks some. Altogether about 380,000 clones are present, about 80% being singletons, with the ten largest covering 0.85% to 1.3%. Material for sequencing was peripheral blood. These receptors were collected from a human donor with acute or convalescent COVID-19. The donor label of this sample is uncertain.

The chain employs TRBV28 and TRBJ1-2; the match to TRBD1 covers 12 bases. Unmatched junction bases numbered 6, after V lost 5 bases and J lost 8 bases. CDR3 size: 14 residues. In germline, CDR1 is MDHEN, CDR2 SYDVKM. The CDR3 is CASSTGQGARGYTF. The DNA for the CDR3 is TGTGCCAGCAGTACGGGACAGGGGGCGCGGGGCTACACCTTC.

The rearrangement uses TRBV21-1 and TRBJ1-2. TRBV21-1 is a recognized pseudogene. CDR3 size: 14 residues. The CDR3 loop reads CASSNRGEAGGYTF. The CDR3 DNA follows: TGTGCCAGCAGCAATCGGGGTGAGGCAGGCGGCTACACCTTC.

This rearrangement joins TRBV5-1 to TRBJ1-1, with D possibly being TRBD1 (5 bases). The CDR3 consists of 16 residues. Germline CDR1 reads SGHRS; CDR2 reads YFSETQ. V lost 0 bases and J 5 bases, leaving 17 bases between the germline ends. As DNA, the CDR3 is TGCGCCAGCAGCTTGGGGAGGGGCCCGCCGGGGACTGAAGCTTTCTTT. Protein product: CASSLGRGPPGTEAFF. Full variable domain (remainder filled in from reference TRBV5-1 and TRBJ1-1): KAGVTQTPRYLIKTRGQQVTLSCSPISGHRSVSWYQQTPGQGLQFLFEYFSETQRNKGNFPGRFSGRQFSNSRSEMNVSTLELGDSALYLCASSLGRGPPGTEAFFGQGTRLTVV.

The chain is built from TRBV18 and TRBJ1-1; TRBD1 aligns across 7 bases. The germline V gene encodes CDR1 KGHSH and CDR2 LQKENI. CDR3 size: 16 residues. V gave up 3 bases and J gave up 7 bases; unmatched junction bases: 14. This CDR3 reads CASSPMPIPGGGEAFF. The CDR3 DNA is TGTGCCAGCTCACCTATGCCCATTCCAGGGGGAGGTGAAGCTTTCTTT.

This chain uses TRBV2 with TRBJ2-1; no clear D gene. CDR1 is SNHLY and CDR2 is FYNNEI in the germline V gene. The germline V and J ends were trimmed by 6 bases and 4 bases, with 7 bases remaining between them. This CDR3 is 12 amino acids long. CDR3 residues: CASRAGYNEQFF. The CDR3 DNA reads TGTGCCAGCAGGGCAGGATACAATGAGCAGTTCTTC.

The chain joins TRBV5-1 to TRBJ2-1; 14 bases are a match to TRBD2. V lost 4 bases, J lost 4 bases, and 10 bases stayed unmatched. The CDR3 runs to 18 residues. Germline CDR1 is SGHRS and CDR2 is YFSETQ. The CDR3 region has the DNA TGCGCCAGCAGCCACCTTGGGACTAGCGGGAGAGGGTACAATGAGCAGTTCTTC. Translation: CASSHLGTSGRGYNEQFF.

J is TRBJ2-7 and V is TRBV5-1; TRBD2 matches at 8 bases. The V segment lost 5 bases and the J segment 5 bases; nucleotides outside the gene matches: 12. CDR3 length: 15 residues. Germline CDR1 and CDR2: SGHRS and YFSETQ. CDR3 region: CASRGNAGGKDEQYF. CDR3 nucleotide sequence: TGCGCCAGCAGAGGGAACGCGGGAGGAAAGGACGAGCAGTACTTC.

The J gene is TRBJ2-3, the V gene TRBV14, with 7 bases lining up with TRBD1. Germline V CDR1 and CDR2: SGHDN, FVKESK. The trim removed 2 bases at V and 5 bases at J, leaving 7 bases unmatched. This CDR3 has 15 residues. CDR3 sequence (DNA): TGTGCCAGCAGCCAACAAACAGGGGCTCGAGATACGCAGTATTTT. This codes for CASSQQTGARDTQYF.

The chain uses TRBV19 and TRBJ1-1; no definite D call. The CDR3 extends over 15 amino acids. Trimming removed 4 bases at V and 0 bases at J, with 12 bases between. From germline, CDR1 is LNHDA and CDR2 SQIVND (reference sequence). CDR3 in DNA: TGTGCCAGTAGTAGAATGGCACAGATGAACACTGAAGCTTTCTTT. Its translation: CASSRMAQMNTEAFF.